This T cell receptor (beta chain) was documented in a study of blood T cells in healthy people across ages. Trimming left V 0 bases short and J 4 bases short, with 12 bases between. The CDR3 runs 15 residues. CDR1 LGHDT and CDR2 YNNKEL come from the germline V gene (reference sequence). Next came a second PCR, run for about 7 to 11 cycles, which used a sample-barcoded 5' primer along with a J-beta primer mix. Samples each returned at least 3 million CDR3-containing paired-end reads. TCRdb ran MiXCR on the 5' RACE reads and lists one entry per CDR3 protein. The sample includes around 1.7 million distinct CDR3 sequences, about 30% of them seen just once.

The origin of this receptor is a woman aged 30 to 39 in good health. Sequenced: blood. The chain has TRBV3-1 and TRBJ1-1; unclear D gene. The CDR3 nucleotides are TGTGCCAGCAGCCAAGAAGGAGATCTCGGCACTGAAGCTTTCTTT. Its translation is CASSQEGDLGTEAFF.